A selection of T cell receptor beta chains follows, all from one sample in a study of blood T cell repertoires in COVID-19. Clones were read by immunoSEQ multiplex PCR, and TCRdb kept only the in-frame ones, dropping some. The sample holds about 110,000 clones; around 90% are singletons and the top ten take nearly 5%. Input material: peripheral blood. Source of these receptors: a man aged 40-55 years with active or convalescent COVID-19. Each CDR3 is given with its conserved first and last residue. Fields, in order: J gene, D gene, clone size, V gene, CDR3 DNA, CDR3 protein. D genes are given only for firm matches. The size of a clone is reported for some rows only, either as once, few or many, or as a class for expanded clones.

J: TRBJ1-5
D: NA
size: once
V: TRBV30
DNA: TGTGCCTGGAGTGTACTCATGGGCAATCAGCCCCAGCATTTT
CDR3: CAWSVLMGNQPQHF

J: TRBJ2-7
D: TRBD1
size: NA
V: TRBV9
DNA: TGTGCCAGCAGCGTAACGGACAGGGCCTACGAGCAGTACTTC
CDR3: CASSVTDRAYEQYF

J: TRBJ2-3
D: NA
size: NA
V: TRBV5-4
DNA: TGTGCCAGCAGCTTGGGGGCTACAGATACGCAGTATTTT
CDR3: CASSLGATDTQYF

J: TRBJ1-1
D: NA
size: NA
V: TRBV20-1
DNA: TGCAGTGCTAGAGTGGTTCCGGTAGCTTTCTTT
CDR3: CSARVVPVAFF

J: TRBJ2-3
D: NA
size: NA
V: TRBV7-9
DNA: TGTGCCAGCAGCTCCAACTCAGATACGCAGTATTTT
CDR3: CASSSNSDTQYF

J: TRBJ2-1
D: NA
size: once
V: TRBV28
DNA: TGTGCCAGCAGTCCAGCCAGGGCTAGCTCCTACAATGAGCAGTTCTTC
CDR3: CASSPARASSYNEQFF

J: TRBJ2-1
D: NA
size: NA
V: TRBV10-3
DNA: TGTGCCATCAGTACAGTTTACAATGAGCAGTTCTTC
CDR3: CAISTVYNEQFF

J: TRBJ2-7
D: NA
size: once
V: TRBV19
DNA: TGTGCCAGTAGTTCCTATAGCGGCCTGGCTGGCGAGCAGTACTTC
CDR3: CASSSYSGLAGEQYF

J: TRBJ2-3
D: TRBD2
size: NA
V: TRBV11-1
DNA: TGTGCCAGCAGCTTCACCGGGACTAGCAGCACAGATACGCAGTATTTT
CDR3: CASSFTGTSSTDTQYF

J: TRBJ2-7
D: NA
size: NA
V: TRBV29-1
DNA: TGCAGCGTTGAAGATGTGGGCGGGGAGAGCTCCTACGAGCAGTACTTC
CDR3: CSVEDVGGESSYEQYF

J: TRBJ2-7
D: TRBD1
size: once
V: TRBV2
DNA: TGTGCCAGCAGGGGACAGGCCTACGAGCAGTACTTC
CDR3: CASRGQAYEQYF

J: TRBJ1-5
D: NA
size: NA
V: TRBV9
DNA: TGTGCCAGCAGCGTAGGCCTAAATCAGCCCCAGCATTTT
CDR3: CASSVGLNQPQHF

J: TRBJ1-4
D: NA
size: once
V: TRBV2
DNA: TGTGCCAGCAACCAAGAGACAGCCGAAAAACTGTTTTTT
CDR3: CASNQETAEKLFF